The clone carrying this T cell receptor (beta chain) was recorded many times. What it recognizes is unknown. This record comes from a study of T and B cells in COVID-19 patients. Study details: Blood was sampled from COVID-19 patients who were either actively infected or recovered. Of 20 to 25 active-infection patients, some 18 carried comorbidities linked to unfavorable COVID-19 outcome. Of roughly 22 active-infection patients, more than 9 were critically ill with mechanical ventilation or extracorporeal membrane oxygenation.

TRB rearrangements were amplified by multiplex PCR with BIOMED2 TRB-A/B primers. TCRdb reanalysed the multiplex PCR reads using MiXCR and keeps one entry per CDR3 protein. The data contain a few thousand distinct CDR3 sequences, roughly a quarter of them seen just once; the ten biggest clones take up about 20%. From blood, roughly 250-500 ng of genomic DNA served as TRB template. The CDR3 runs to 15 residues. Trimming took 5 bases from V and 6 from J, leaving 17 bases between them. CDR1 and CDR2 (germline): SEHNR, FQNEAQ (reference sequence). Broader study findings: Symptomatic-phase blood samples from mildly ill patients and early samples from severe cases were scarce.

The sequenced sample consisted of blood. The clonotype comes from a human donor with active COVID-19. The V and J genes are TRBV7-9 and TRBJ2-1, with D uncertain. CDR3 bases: TGTGCCAGCAGCCCGAGACTGGATACAAGCAATGAGCAGTTCTTC. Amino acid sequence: CASSPRLDTSNEQFF.